This T cell receptor (beta chain) was found in a study of Ad26.COV2.S vaccination and SARS-CoV-2 variants. Turning to the study itself: Trial arm assignment for the donor was COV1001 Ad26.COV2.S.

The treatment: roughly 19 received Ad26.COV2.S at low or high dose, single or two shots; a few received placebo; per-sample allocation not given. Sampling was done on day 63 after the first vaccine or placebo injection. TCRdb keeps only in-frame clones here, not all; method: immunoSEQ multiplex PCR. Among hundreds of thousands of clones, 80% to 90% were seen once, and the ten largest hold around 3.3%. Note on this clone: What it recognizes is unknown.

Findings of the study overall: Spike-specific responses of CD8+ and CD4+ T cells were reported to display substantial breadth after vaccination. Using TCR breadth and depth analyses may have led to underestimated total T cell responses.

The CDR3 totals 16 residues. The V call is TRBV21-1, the J call TRBJ2-7; the DNA was not compared with TRBD1, the D call given in the table. TRBV21-1 is classified as a pseudogene. Sequencing used peripheral blood, obtained in a trial of Ad26.COV2.S vaccine versus placebo. This sequence was found in a person between 18 and 65 years old who received the Ad26.COV2.S COVID-19 vaccine or a placebo. The CDR3 region has the DNA TGTGCCAGCAGCGTTGGACAGGGGCTGGCGGCCTACGAGCAGTACTTC. It encodes CASSVGQGLAAYEQYF.